This TCR beta chain was recorded in a study of blood T cells in healthy people across ages. PCR was performed a second time for about 7 to 11 cycles using a sample-barcoded 5' primer and a J-beta primer mix. Unique molecular identifiers of 12 random nucleotides labeled each cDNA. Paired-end reads containing CDR3 totaled no fewer than 3 million for each sample. Each CDR3 protein gets one entry after TCRdb re-called the 5' RACE reads with MiXCR. This table holds more than 1 million distinct CDR3 sequences, more than 35% found once. Per germline, CDR1 ENHRY and CDR2 SYGVKD. Deletions cut 5 bases from V and 1 base from J, with 17 bases between. The CDR3 is 16 residues long. This clonotype was recorded a few times. Donors each provided 7.5 to 10 milliliters of peripheral blood.

The receptor comes from a woman aged 55-70 years in good health. J is TRBJ1-2 and V is TRBV10-3; D is possibly TRBD1 (6 bases). The material sequenced was blood. CDR3 residues: CAISSTGRLGNYGYTF. CDR3 nucleotide sequence: TGTGCCATCAGTTCGACAGGCCGTCTGGGTAACTATGGCTACACCTTC.